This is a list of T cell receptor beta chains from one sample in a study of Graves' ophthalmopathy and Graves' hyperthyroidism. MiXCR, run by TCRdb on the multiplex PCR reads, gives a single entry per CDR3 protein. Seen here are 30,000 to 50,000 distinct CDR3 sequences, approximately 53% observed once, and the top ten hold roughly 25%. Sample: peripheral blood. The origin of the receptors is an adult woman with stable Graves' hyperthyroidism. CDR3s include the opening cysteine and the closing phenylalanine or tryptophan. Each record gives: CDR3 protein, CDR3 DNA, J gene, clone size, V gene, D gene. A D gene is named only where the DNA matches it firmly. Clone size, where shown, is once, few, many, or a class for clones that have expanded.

cdr3_aa: CASTPLGTGVNTIYF
cdr3_nt: TGTGCCAGTACCCCCCTCGGGACAGGGGTAAACACCATATATTTT
j_call: TRBJ1-3
clone_size: many
v_call: TRBV19
d_call: TRBD1

cdr3_aa: CASSVQGDQPQHF
cdr3_nt: TGTGCCAGTTCCGTCCAGGGAGATCAGCCCCAGCATTTT
j_call: TRBJ1-5
clone_size: -
v_call: TRBV19
d_call: -

cdr3_aa: CASTRANTGELFF
cdr3_nt: TGTGCCAGTACCAGGGCGAACACCGGGGAGCTGTTTTTT
j_call: TRBJ2-2
clone_size: many
v_call: TRBV14
d_call: -

cdr3_aa: CSVPGTEETQYF
cdr3_nt: TGCAGCGTCCCCGGGACAGAAGAGACCCAGTACTTC
j_call: TRBJ2-5
clone_size: -
v_call: TRBV29-1
d_call: TRBD1

cdr3_aa: CASSLVGSKQYF
cdr3_nt: TGTGCCAGCAGCTTAGTTGGGAGCAAGCAGTACTTC
j_call: TRBJ2-7
clone_size: -
v_call: TRBV7-2
d_call: -

cdr3_aa: CSVEGLSSNVYEQYF
cdr3_nt: TGCAGCGTTGAGGGCCTAAGCTCAAACGTCTACGAGCAGTACTTC
j_call: TRBJ2-7
clone_size: -
v_call: TRBV29-1
d_call: -

cdr3_aa: CASSVDLGGARTEAFF
cdr3_nt: TGTGCCAGCAGCGTCGACCTCGGGGGGGCGCGTACTGAAGCTTTCTTT
j_call: TRBJ1-1
clone_size: -
v_call: TRBV7-9
d_call: -

cdr3_aa: CASSTLAGVPYEQYF
cdr3_nt: TGCGCCAGCAGCACCCTAGCGGGAGTCCCCTACGAGCAGTACTTC
j_call: TRBJ2-7
clone_size: many
v_call: TRBV5-1
d_call: TRBD2

cdr3_aa: CATSDRTGGSSKETQYF
cdr3_nt: TGTGCCACCAGTGATCGGACGGGCGGGAGCAGTAAGGAGACCCAGTACTTC
j_call: TRBJ2-5
clone_size: many
v_call: TRBV24-1
d_call: TRBD2

cdr3_aa: CASGKEGQSEKLFF
cdr3_nt: TGTGCCAGCGGCAAAGAGGGACAGAGTGAAAAACTGTTTTTT
j_call: TRBJ1-4
clone_size: -
v_call: TRBV12-3/TRBV12-4
d_call: TRBD1

cdr3_aa: CSARDIDGANDQPLHF
cdr3_nt: TGCAGTGCTAGAGACATCGATGGGGCCAACGATCAGCCCCTGCATTTT
j_call: TRBJ1-5
clone_size: -
v_call: TRBV20-1
d_call: -

cdr3_aa: CASSSRDRVSTDTQYF
cdr3_nt: TGTGCCAGCAGCTCACGAGATCGGGTCAGCACAGATACGCAGTATTTT
j_call: TRBJ2-3
clone_size: many
v_call: TRBV5-8
d_call: -

cdr3_aa: CASSLFSGHYEQYF
cdr3_nt: TGTGCCAGCAGCTTATTTAGTGGACACTACGAGCAGTACTTC
j_call: TRBJ2-7
clone_size: many
v_call: TRBV11-2
d_call: -

cdr3_aa: CASSYRLRTGTTEAFF
cdr3_nt: TGTGCCAGCAGTTACCGTTTAAGGACGGGGACCACTGAAGCTTTCTTT
j_call: TRBJ1-1
clone_size: many
v_call: TRBV6-5
d_call: -

cdr3_aa: CASSFEGTAGYGYTF
cdr3_nt: TGTGCCAGCAGTTTCGAGGGGACAGCAGGGTATGGCTACACCTTC
j_call: TRBJ1-2
clone_size: -
v_call: TRBV6-5
d_call: TRBD1

cdr3_aa: CASSEAGYEQFF
cdr3_nt: TGTGCCAGCAGTGAAGCAGGCTATGAGCAGTTCTTC
j_call: TRBJ2-1
clone_size: -
v_call: TRBV2
d_call: -

cdr3_aa: CASSVGQRNQPQHF
cdr3_nt: TGTGCCAGTAGTGTAGGACAGCGAAATCAGCCCCAGCATTTT
j_call: TRBJ1-5
clone_size: many
v_call: TRBV19
d_call: -

cdr3_aa: CAGSGLAGPQETQYF
cdr3_nt: TGTGCCGGCAGCGGACTAGCGGGACCCCAAGAGACCCAGTACTTC
j_call: TRBJ2-5
clone_size: -
v_call: TRBV6-1
d_call: TRBD2

cdr3_aa: CASNPAGTSGRAQETQYF
cdr3_nt: TGTGCCAGCAACCCAGCCGGGACTAGCGGGAGGGCCCAAGAGACCCAGTACTTC
j_call: TRBJ2-5
clone_size: -
v_call: TRBV7-8
d_call: TRBD2

cdr3_aa: CASSVLGGNTIYF
cdr3_nt: TGTGCCAGCAGTGTTCTAGGGGGAAACACCATATATTTT
j_call: TRBJ1-3
clone_size: few
v_call: TRBV12-3/TRBV12-4
d_call: -

cdr3_aa: CASSFGTAHTDTQYF
cdr3_nt: TGTGCCAGCAGCTTCGGGACTGCCCACACAGATACGCAGTATTTT
j_call: TRBJ2-3
clone_size: many
v_call: TRBV4-2
d_call: -

cdr3_aa: CASSPGIGSSQPQHF
cdr3_nt: TGTGCCAGCAGCCCCGGGATTGGCAGTAGTCAGCCCCAGCATTTT
j_call: TRBJ1-5
clone_size: many
v_call: TRBV7-8
d_call: -

cdr3_aa: CASSFVGGRNSPLHF
cdr3_nt: TGTGCCAGCAGCTTTGTTGGAGGGCGGAATTCACCCCTCCACTTT
j_call: TRBJ1-6
clone_size: many
v_call: TRBV11-2
d_call: -

cdr3_aa: CSARTSGYQETQYF
cdr3_nt: TGCAGTGCCCGGACTAGCGGCTACCAAGAGACCCAGTACTTC
j_call: TRBJ2-5
clone_size: -
v_call: TRBV20-1
d_call: TRBD2

cdr3_aa: CASNRATYEQYF
cdr3_nt: TGTGCCAGCAACAGGGCCACCTACGAGCAGTACTTC
j_call: TRBJ2-7
clone_size: -
v_call: TRBV10-3
d_call: -

cdr3_aa: CAISEEQLNTEAFF
cdr3_nt: TGTGCCATCAGTGAAGAACAGCTGAACACTGAAGCTTTCTTT
j_call: TRBJ1-1
clone_size: -
v_call: TRBV10-3
d_call: -

cdr3_aa: CASSRGGEGTEAFF
cdr3_nt: TGTGCCAGCAGCCGGGGGGGAGAGGGGACTGAAGCTTTCTTT
j_call: TRBJ1-1
clone_size: once
v_call: TRBV13
d_call: -

cdr3_aa: CASSLPGQGMSGELFF
cdr3_nt: TGTGCCAGTTCCCTACCGGGACAGGGGATGTCCGGGGAGCTGTTTTTT
j_call: TRBJ2-2
clone_size: -
v_call: TRBV19
d_call: TRBD1

cdr3_aa: CASSVDPGRFGNTIYF
cdr3_nt: TGTGCCAGCAGCGTAGACCCGGGGCGGTTTGGAAACACCATATATTTT
j_call: TRBJ1-3
clone_size: many
v_call: TRBV9
d_call: -

cdr3_aa: CATGDRGYGVLFF
cdr3_nt: TGCGCCACTGGGGACAGAGGTTACGGGGTGCTGTTTTTT
j_call: TRBJ2-2
clone_size: -
v_call: TRBV24-1
d_call: TRBD1

cdr3_aa: CASSRPRAYEQYF
cdr3_nt: TGTGCCAGCAGCCGGCCGCGGGCCTACGAGCAGTACTTC
j_call: TRBJ2-7
clone_size: -
v_call: TRBV7-9
d_call: -

cdr3_aa: CSLQRGPYEQYF
cdr3_nt: TGCAGTTTACAGCGGGGGCCCTACGAGCAGTACTTC
j_call: TRBJ2-7
clone_size: -
v_call: TRBV20-1
d_call: TRBD2

cdr3_aa: CASSLSIVTETQYF
cdr3_nt: TGTGCCAGCAGCTTATCGATCGTCACAGAGACCCAGTACTTC
j_call: TRBJ2-5
clone_size: -
v_call: TRBV7-9
d_call: -

cdr3_aa: CASSWARGNSGNTIYF
cdr3_nt: TGTGCCAGCAGTTGGGCCAGGGGAAACTCTGGAAACACCATATATTTT
j_call: TRBJ1-3
clone_size: many
v_call: TRBV28
d_call: -

cdr3_aa: CASSLTGLNEKLFF
cdr3_nt: TGTGCCAGCAGCCTGACAGGGCTTAATGAAAAACTGTTTTTT
j_call: TRBJ1-4
clone_size: -
v_call: TRBV7-9
d_call: TRBD1

cdr3_aa: CASSPWTGGDSPLHF
cdr3_nt: TGTGCCAGCAGCCCGTGGACAGGGGGAGATTCACCCCTCCACTTT
j_call: TRBJ1-6
clone_size: -
v_call: TRBV7-9
d_call: TRBD1

cdr3_aa: CASSTFANSNYGYTF
cdr3_nt: TGCGCCAGCAGCACCTTCGCAAATTCTAACTATGGCTACACCTTC
j_call: TRBJ1-2
clone_size: many
v_call: TRBV5-1
d_call: -

cdr3_aa: CSVPNTDRYYGYTF
cdr3_nt: TGCAGTGTCCCCAACACGGACAGATACTATGGCTACACCTTC
j_call: TRBJ1-2
clone_size: once
v_call: TRBV20-1
d_call: -

cdr3_aa: CSASSPAGPQETQYF
cdr3_nt: TGCAGTGCCAGCAGCCCAGCGGGACCTCAAGAGACCCAGTACTTC
j_call: TRBJ2-5
clone_size: once
v_call: TRBV20-1
d_call: TRBD2

cdr3_aa: CAIGIAGGNEQFF
cdr3_nt: TGTGCCATCGGGATAGCGGGAGGCAATGAGCAGTTCTTC
j_call: TRBJ2-1
clone_size: -
v_call: TRBV10-3
d_call: TRBD2

cdr3_aa: CSARDPGTGEETQYF
cdr3_nt: TGCAGTGCTAGAGATCCCGGGACAGGGGAGGAGACCCAGTACTTC
j_call: TRBJ2-5
clone_size: -
v_call: TRBV20-1
d_call: TRBD1

cdr3_aa: CASSMTGGGYEHF
cdr3_nt: TGTGCCAGTAGTATGACAGGGGGCGGCTACGAGCATTTT
j_call: TRBJ1-5
clone_size: -
v_call: TRBV19
d_call: TRBD1

cdr3_aa: CASSLLGQLNTEAFF
cdr3_nt: TGTGCCAGCAGTCTACTGGGACAGCTGAACACTGAAGCTTTCTTT
j_call: TRBJ1-1
clone_size: -
v_call: TRBV5-1
d_call: TRBD1

cdr3_aa: CASSPGPDLPLGYGYTF
cdr3_nt: TGCGCCAGCAGCCCCGGGCCCGACCTCCCCTTGGGTTATGGCTACACCTTC
j_call: TRBJ1-2
clone_size: many
v_call: TRBV4-1
d_call: -

cdr3_aa: CSVPNTDRGDANYGYTF
cdr3_nt: TGCAGTGTCCCCAACACGGACAGGGGGGACGCGAACTATGGCTACACCTTC
j_call: TRBJ1-2
clone_size: -
v_call: TRBV20-1
d_call: TRBD1

cdr3_aa: CATSDYLAGANTGELFF
cdr3_nt: TGTGCCACCAGTGATTACCTAGCGGGTGCGAACACCGGGGAGCTGTTTTTT
j_call: TRBJ2-2
clone_size: -
v_call: TRBV24-1
d_call: TRBD2

cdr3_aa: CASSEVGAFF
cdr3_nt: TGTGCCAGCAGCGAGGTGGGGGCTTTCTTT
j_call: TRBJ1-1
clone_size: many
v_call: TRBV6-1
d_call: -

cdr3_aa: CASRRGQGYGQYF
cdr3_nt: TGTGCCAGCCGCCGGGGACAGGGCTACGGGCAGTACTTC
j_call: TRBJ2-7
clone_size: -
v_call: TRBV7-9
d_call: TRBD1

cdr3_aa: CASSGTGGLETQYF
cdr3_nt: TGTGCCAGCAGCGGGACAGGGGGGTTAGAGACCCAGTACTTC
j_call: TRBJ2-5
clone_size: -
v_call: TRBV5-6
d_call: TRBD1

cdr3_aa: CASSIRQAGNEKLFF
cdr3_nt: TGTGCCAGCAGCATCCGACAGGCGGGTAATGAAAAACTGTTTTTT
j_call: TRBJ1-4
clone_size: -
v_call: TRBV7-8
d_call: -

cdr3_aa: CASRDRVITEAFF
cdr3_nt: TGTGCCAGCCGGGACAGGGTAATCACTGAAGCTTTCTTT
j_call: TRBJ1-1
clone_size: -
v_call: TRBV6-1
d_call: TRBD1

cdr3_aa: CAWTRTRGYGYTF
cdr3_nt: TGTGCCTGGACCAGGACGAGGGGCTATGGCTACACCTTC
j_call: TRBJ1-2
clone_size: many
v_call: TRBV30
d_call: -

cdr3_aa: CSASQGGYTF
cdr3_nt: TGCAGTGCTAGCCAGGGCGGCTACACCTTC
j_call: TRBJ1-2
clone_size: -
v_call: TRBV20-1
d_call: -

cdr3_aa: CASSPAGGGETQYF
cdr3_nt: TGTGCCAGCAGCCCGGCGGGAGGGGGAGAGACCCAGTACTTC
j_call: TRBJ2-5
clone_size: -
v_call: TRBV14
d_call: TRBD2

cdr3_aa: CASSYSGTAYEQYF
cdr3_nt: TGTGCCAGCAGTTACTCCGGGACAGCCTACGAGCAGTACTTC
j_call: TRBJ2-7
clone_size: many
v_call: TRBV28
d_call: TRBD1

cdr3_aa: CASSVGQGGGYTF
cdr3_nt: TGTGCCAGCAGTGTCGGACAGGGGGGCGGCTACACCTTC
j_call: TRBJ1-2
clone_size: once
v_call: TRBV25-1
d_call: TRBD1

cdr3_aa: CASSPRGRAHRGANVLTF
cdr3_nt: TGTGCCAGCAGCCCGCGGGGGAGGGCTCATCGAGGGGCCAACGTCCTGACTTTC
j_call: TRBJ2-6
clone_size: many
v_call: TRBV28
d_call: TRBD2

cdr3_aa: CASSLGGWNTEAFF
cdr3_nt: TGTGCCAGCAGCTTGGGGGGATGGAACACTGAAGCTTTCTTT
j_call: TRBJ1-1
clone_size: -
v_call: TRBV11-2
d_call: -